This TCR beta chain was captured by sequencing in a study of shared clonotypes between healthy human individuals. This CDR3 has 15 residues. The V gene lost 2 bases and the J gene lost 0 bases, with 9 bases spanning the gap. Germline values: CDR1 SGHRS, CDR2 YFSETQ. Using immunoSEQ multiplex PCR, the repertoire was profiled, and TCRdb retains in-frame clones only, with some absent. Here the sample spans approximately 2.4 million clones, 90% to 97% being singletons. Source material: naive CD4+ T cells sorted from blood. Sample subset: CD45RA+ positively selected. This TCR came from a man aged 18 to 30 in good health. The chain carries TRBV5-1 and TRBJ2-1; the D gene is possibly TRBD1 (7 bases). The CDR3 sequence: CASSFQGGSYNEQFF. The DNA for the CDR3 is TGCGCCAGCAGCTTCCAGGGGGGCTCCTACAATGAGCAGTTCTTC.